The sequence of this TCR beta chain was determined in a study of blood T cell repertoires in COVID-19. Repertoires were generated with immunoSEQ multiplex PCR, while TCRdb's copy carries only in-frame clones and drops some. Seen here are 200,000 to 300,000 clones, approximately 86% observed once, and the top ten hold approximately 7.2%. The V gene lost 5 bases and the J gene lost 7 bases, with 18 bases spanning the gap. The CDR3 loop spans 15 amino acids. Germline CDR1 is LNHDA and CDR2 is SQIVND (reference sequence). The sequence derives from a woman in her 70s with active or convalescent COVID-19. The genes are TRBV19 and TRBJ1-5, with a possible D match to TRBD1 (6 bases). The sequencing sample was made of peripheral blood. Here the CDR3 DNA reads TGTGCCAGTAGTGAATCCCGACAGGTCCCACAGCCCCAGCATTTT. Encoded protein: CASSESRQVPQPQHF.